The table lists the clone carrying this T cell receptor beta chain with a count of one. This entry comes from a study of blood T cell repertoires in COVID-19. On the study more broadly: Some COVID-19 samples were acute and others convalescent; all came from the United States, Italy and Spain. T cells, B-cell-depleted T cells, or PBMCs provided the cDNA or gDNA that served as material.

The CDR3 runs 14 residues. V dropped 0 bases and J dropped 2 bases, with 6 bases sitting between them. Germline loops: CDR1 SGHDT, CDR2 YYEEEE. Authors' methods: Estimation of nucleated cell counts relied on the amplification of reference gene primers. Assay: immunoSEQ multiplex PCR; the TCRdb copy retains only in-frame clones and omits some. V and J calls and clone size are those listed in that table; D and trimming were worked out from the DNA. The table records a few hundred thousand clones, 65% to 90% of them present only once. The receptor comes from a man aged 45 to 65 with active or convalescent COVID-19. This chain uses TRBV5-6 with TRBJ2-4; D remains unclear. The sample taken for sequencing was peripheral blood. The CDR3: CASSLAGPKNIQYF. CDR3 nucleotides: TGTGCCAGCAGCTTGGCAGGCCCCAAAAACATTCAGTACTTC.